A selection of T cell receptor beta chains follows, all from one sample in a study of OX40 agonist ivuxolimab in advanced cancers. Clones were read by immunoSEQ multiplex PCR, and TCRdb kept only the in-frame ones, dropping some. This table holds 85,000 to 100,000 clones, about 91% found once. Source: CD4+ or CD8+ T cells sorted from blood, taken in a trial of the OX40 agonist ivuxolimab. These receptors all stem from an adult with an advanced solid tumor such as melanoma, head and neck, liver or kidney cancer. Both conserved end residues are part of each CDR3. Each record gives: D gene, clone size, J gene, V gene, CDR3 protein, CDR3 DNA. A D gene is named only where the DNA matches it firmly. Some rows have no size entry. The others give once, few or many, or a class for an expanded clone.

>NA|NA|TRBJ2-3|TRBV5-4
CASSLVGTDTQYF
TGTGCCAGCAGCTTGGTTGGCACAGATACGCAGTATTTT
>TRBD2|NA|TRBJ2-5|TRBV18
CASSPKLAEQETQYF
TGTGCCAGCTCACCGAAACTAGCGGAGCAAGAGACCCAGTACTTC
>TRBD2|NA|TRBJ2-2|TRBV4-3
CASSSRASGRTGELFF
TGCGCCAGCAGCTCAAGGGCTAGCGGGAGGACCGGGGAGCTGTTTTTT
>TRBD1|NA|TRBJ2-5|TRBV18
CASSPGTGGRETQYF
TGTGCCAGCTCACCAGGGACAGGGGGCAGGGAGACCCAGTACTTC
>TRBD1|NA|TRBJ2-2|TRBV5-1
CASDPTRTGNTGELFF
TGCGCCAGCGATCCAACTCGGACAGGGAACACCGGGGAGCTGTTTTTT
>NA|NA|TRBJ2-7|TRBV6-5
CASSYFLTNYEQYF
TGTGCCAGCAGTTACTTTCTAACCAACTACGAGCAGTACTTC
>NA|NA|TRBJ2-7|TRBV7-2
CASSSNRGSSYEQYF
TGTGCCAGCAGCTCAAACCGGGGGAGCTCCTACGAGCAGTACTTC
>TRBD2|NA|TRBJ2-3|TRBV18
CASSPALAGESDTQYF
TGTGCCAGCTCACCAGCCCTAGCGGGAGAGTCAGATACGCAGTATTTT
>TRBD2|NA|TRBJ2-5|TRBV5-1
CASSLVGLAGAGETQYF
TGCGCCAGCAGCTTGGTAGGACTAGCGGGAGCAGGCGAGACCCAGTACTTC
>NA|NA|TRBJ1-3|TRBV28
CATRKGGSGNTIYF
TGTGCCACGCGGAAAGGCGGCTCTGGAAACACCATATATTTT
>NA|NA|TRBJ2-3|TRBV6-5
CASSPSGGSTDTQYF
TGTGCCAGCAGCCCGAGTGGCGGAAGCACAGATACGCAGTATTTT
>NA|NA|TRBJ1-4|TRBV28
CASKTGSTNEKLFF
TGTGCCAGCAAAACAGGGTCAACTAATGAAAAACTGTTTTTT
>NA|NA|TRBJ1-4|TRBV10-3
CAISEPGGGSEKLFF
TGTGCCATCAGTGAGCCCGGTGGGGGGAGTGAAAAACTGTTTTTT
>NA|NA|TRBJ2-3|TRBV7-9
CASSLGSTDTQYF
TGTGCCAGCAGCTTAGGAAGCACAGATACGCAGTATTTT
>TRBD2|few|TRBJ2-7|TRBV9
CASSVSGNEQYF
TGTGCCAGCAGCGTGAGCGGGAACGAGCAGTACTTC
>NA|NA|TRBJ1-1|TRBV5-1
CASSLDRPSMNTEAFF
TGCGCCAGCAGCTTGGACAGGCCTTCCATGAACACTGAAGCTTTCTTT